Listed here are 2 T cell receptor beta chains from one sample, sequenced in a study of blood T cells in healthy people across ages. A second about 7 to 12 cycle PCR used barcoded and J-beta primers. TCRdb ran MiXCR on the 5' RACE reads and lists one entry per CDR3 protein. The sample carries approximately 940,000 distinct CDR3 sequences, roughly 43% recorded once. Sequencing was performed on blood. The source is a man aged 30 to 45 in good health.

The chain is built from TRBV28 and TRBJ2-2, with TRBD2 as a possible D gene (5 bases). This CDR3 has 14 amino acids. Trimming removed 3 bases at V and 6 bases at J, with 11 bases between. CDR1 MDHEN and CDR2 SYDVKM come from the germline V gene. CDR3 protein: CASSLGAGAGELFF. For the CDR3, the DNA is TGTGCCAGCAGTTTGGGCGCCGGGGCCGGGGAGCTGTTTTTT.

V and J are TRBV20-1 and TRBJ2-7, with D tentatively TRBD1 (6 bases). The CDR3 spans 14 residues. Germline CDR1 is DFQATT and CDR2 is SNEGSKA (reference sequence). The V gene lost 0 bases and the J gene lost 0 bases, with 9 bases spanning the gap. The CDR3 DNA is TGCAGTGCTAGAGATCCGGGACACTCCTACGAGCAGTACTTC. It codes for CSARDPGHSYEQYF.